This T cell receptor (beta chain) was identified during a study of shared clonotypes between healthy human individuals (dated by TCRdb to 2019 to 2021). In terms of the full investigation: The cohort comprised two women and three men aged 18 to 49 years. For each donor, three plates each were used for CD4 naive and CD4 memory, two plates were used for CD8 naive, and one plate was used for CD8 memory. The study deeply sequenced blood TCR repertoires of about 5 healthy adults to estimate repertoire size and the extent of clonotype sharing between individuals. Libraries were prepared and TCR repertoires were sequenced by different laboratories using diverse techniques, in order to increase sequencing depth and limit assay-specific biases. Between about 0.85 and 9.5 billion PBMCs per donor were obtained by leukapheresis.

Using the deep immunoSEQ assay, multiplex PCR amplified TCR CDR3 regions from genomic DNA. For each cell subset, the extracted genomic DNA was distributed evenly across all wells of several immunoSEQ 96-well plates, and each plate served as one replicate. Each replicate PCR for sorted subsets received around 0.2 ug genomic DNA, equal to about 30,000 T cell genomes. Purified libraries were measured with a Qubit 3.0 fluorometer, size-checked on a Bioanalyzer 2100, and measured again with the KAPA Library Quantification kit. Every immunoSEQ 96-well plate was sequenced on a separate single-read 150-cycle Illumina NextSeq 550 flow cell. The study's processing was this. The immunoSEQ output contained only junctional sequences without quality scores, so filtering could not match that applied to full-length reads. Sequences were annotated with PyIR, a Python wrapper for IgBLAST v1.9, using IMGT germline references to assign V/J genes and CDR3. Reads were removed for weak V/J assignments (E-value above 1e-6), missing CDR3, stop codons, out-of-frame junctions, or ambiguous translated residues. V3J clonotypes were defined as sequences sharing an identical inferred V gene, J gene, and CDR3 amino acid sequence. To compute the percentage overlap between repertoires, the number of shared unique clonotypes was divided by the size of the smaller repertoire. RTK rarefaction, the Chao1 estimator, and Recon v2.1 estimates of unobserved clonotypes were used to assess repertoire richness. Generation probabilities for all TCRbeta clonotypes obtained by the gDNA method from a handful of donors were computed using OLGA. The source is immuneACCESS, and TCRdb retained only in-frame sequences with V and J called. Part of the clones is not carried over; for the studies checked, unresolved V genes explain less than half of this, and the remainder is unexplained. V and J calls and clone size are given by that table; D and trimming were obtained from the DNA. For this sample the table gives roughly 700,000 clones, of which 90% were detected only once. The top ten clonotypes cover 30% to 35% of the sample.

Study-wide findings and limitations: The small number of donors limited the genetic and exposure-history diversity represented. Compared with non-shared clonotypes, the clonotypes found in all four sorted-subset donors had higher generation probabilities. About 5% of naive CD4, roughly 3.5% of naive CD8, approximately 2.2% of memory CD4, and roughly 0.4% of memory CD8 clonotypes were shared across several donors. Naive subsets generally had larger estimated clonotype richness than memory subsets. Only blood was sampled, and tissue TCR repertoires likely differ from those in blood. Rarefaction of sorted-subset datasets indicated incomplete sequencing despite the large sequencing depth. Based on pairwise subsampling, the degree of clonotype sharing among donors was expected to be affected by sequencing depth.

To note about this clone: Its target antigen remains unknown. Qualities for individual bases were not recorded, and no much larger clone is one base off.

Healthy HIV-negative adults with no recently reported acute infections or vaccinations were included as donors. All donors were Caucasian adults living in Nashville, Tennessee, USA. The CD8 memory samples were a combination of magnetically selected CD45RO+ cells and CCR7-negative CD45RA+ effector memory (TemRA) cells. Blood was collected by leukapheresis, and PBMCs were isolated by Ficoll-Histopaque density gradient centrifugation and then cryopreserved in liquid nitrogen vapor phase. Analytical flow cytometry was used to check the purity and quantity of each magnetically sorted T cell population. From each sorted fraction, genomic DNA was isolated and quantified by UV absorbance on a Nanodrop 2000c. Input material: memory CD8+ T cells from PBMCs. Per the publication, the cell subset or site label means: CD45RO+ cells pooled with CCR7-negative TemRA cells. The receptor was isolated from a man aged 18 to 35 in good health. Some clones in this sample may be carry-over from other donors' samples.

The CDR3 region has the sequence CASSHGGRDVLTF. In nucleotides, the sequence is TGTGCCAGCAGCCACGGGGGGAGGGACGTCCTGACTTTC. This receptor chain uses TRBV27 and TRBJ2-6; 7 of the junction bases match TRBD2. Reading the germline V gene (reference sequence) gives CDR1 MNHEY and CDR2 SMNVEV. After removal of 6 bases from V and 11 bases from J, the junction retains 7 bases not matched to a gene. The CDR3 numbers 13 residues from cysteine through phenylalanine. Only the CDR3 part of the read is kept: 39 bases, read in frame from the first base.